These 28 T cell receptor beta chains came from one sample sequenced in a study of OX40 agonist ivuxolimab in advanced cancers. The assay was immunoSEQ multiplex PCR, and TCRdb's table has in-frame clones only and misses some. This sample has around 79,000 clones; more than 90% occur once, and the top ten carry roughly a tenth. Sequencing used CD4+ or CD8+ T cells sorted from blood, obtained in a trial of the OX40 agonist ivuxolimab. These receptors came from an adult with an advanced solid tumor such as melanoma, head and neck, liver or kidney cancer.

The V and J genes are TRBV6-6 and TRBJ2-5; TRBD2 matches 12 bases. Germline CDR1 MNHNY, CDR2 SVGAGI (reference sequence). V lost 6 bases, J lost 4 bases, and 3 bases stayed unmatched. The CDR3 consists of 14 residues. CDR3 in amino acids: CASSLAGGRETQYF. The CDR3 DNA reads as TGTGCCAGCAGCCTAGCGGGGGGGCGAGAGACCCAGTACTTC.

The chain is built from TRBV18 and TRBJ1-6, with D unresolved. The germline CDR1 and CDR2 sequences are KGHSH and LQKENI. Trimming took off 6 bases at V and 7 bases at J, with 19 bases between the two ends. This CDR3 spans 16 amino acids. As DNA, the CDR3 is TGTGCCAGCTCCCCTGCAGGTGGGCGTCTAAATTCACCCCTCCACTTT. Its protein product is CASSPAGGRLNSPLHF. Using reference TRBV18 and TRBJ1-6 for the parts outside the CDR3, the full variable domain is NAGVMQNPRHLVRRRGQEARLRCSPMKGHSHVYWYRQLPEEGLKFMVYLQKENIIDESGMPKERFSAEFPKEGPSILRIQQVVRGDSAAYFCASSPAGGRLNSPLHFGNGTRLTVT.

This chain uses TRBV27 with TRBJ1-6; D unclear. Germline V gene lookup returns CDR1 MNHEY and CDR2 SMNVEV (reference sequence). Trimming cost V 6 bases and J 7 bases, with 16 bases left between them. There are 15 residues in the CDR3. CDR3 bases: TGTGCCAGCAGCTTTTCGAGGGCGCCGAATTCACCCCTCCACTTT. Amino acids: CASSFSRAPNSPLHF.

This chain joins TRBV27 and TRBJ1-1; TRBD1 might be the D (5 bases). CDR3 length: 15 residues. Trimming removed 5 bases from V and 2 bases from J, with 15 bases in between. The germline V gene has CDR1 MNHEY and CDR2 SMNVEV (reference sequence). CDR3 in amino acids: CASSPGGEGNTEAFF. The CDR3 DNA reads as TGTGCCAGCAGTCCGGGGGGGGAGGGTAACACTGAAGCTTTCTTT.

The chain joins TRBV12-5 to TRBJ2-3, with D hard to call. This CDR3 comprises 12 residues. Trimming stripped 1 base from V and 4 bases from J, with 3 bases between. Per germline, CDR1 LGHNT and CDR2 FRNRAP. The CDR3 sequence: CASGLASDTQYF. The CDR3 nucleotides read TGTGCTAGTGGTTTGGCCTCAGATACGCAGTATTTT.

This rearrangement joins TRBV4-1 to TRBJ2-7, with 7 bases lining up with TRBD1. With 3 bases clipped from V and 1 base from J, the junction kept 3 bases outside the gene matches. Germline V lookup: CDR1 MGHRA, CDR2 YSYEKL. The CDR3 is 14 residues long. CDR3 nucleotide sequence: TGCGCCAGCAGCCACGGGACAGAGTCCTACGAGCAGTACTTC. Translation gives CASSHGTESYEQYF.

J is TRBJ1-1 and V is TRBV27, with D uncertain. V lost 8 bases and J lost 0, with 10 bases in between. The CDR3 contains 13 residues. The germline V gene has CDR1 MNHEY and CDR2 SMNVEV (reference sequence). The CDR3 reads CASRLEVNTEAFF. The CDR3 DNA reads TGTGCCAGCCGCCTCGAAGTGAACACTGAAGCTTTCTTT.

The chain employs TRBV29-1 and TRBJ2-2, with 7 bases that match TRBD1. Germline CDR1 is SQVTM and CDR2 is ANQGSEA. V shed 7 bases, J shed 3 bases, and the junction held 5 bases outside the gene matches. This CDR3 contains 13 residues. CDR3 sequence: CSAPGQYTGELFF. CDR3 DNA sequence: TGCAGCGCACCGGGACAGTACACCGGGGAGCTGTTTTTT.

J is TRBJ1-3 and V is TRBV10-1; perhaps TRBD1 as D (5 bases). The CDR3 totals 14 residues. Between the trimmed V and J ends, which lost 10 bases and 3 bases, there was a span of 16 bases. The germline V gene encodes CDR1 WNHNN and CDR2 SYGVQD (reference sequence). The CDR3 sequence is CATPGRDDGNTIYF. CDR3 DNA: TGCGCCACCCCGGGGAGGGACGATGGAAACACCATATATTTT.

The CDR3 sequence: CATGTGGYEQYF. The CDR3 DNA is TGCGCCACCGGGACAGGAGGCTACGAGCAGTACTTC. V is TRBV5-1 and J is TRBJ2-7, with 8 nucleotides matching TRBD1. In germline, CDR1 is SGHRS, CDR2 YFSETQ. The CDR3 runs to 12 residues. V shed 9 bases, J shed 3 bases, and the junction held 5 bases outside the gene matches.

The J gene is TRBJ2-3, the V gene TRBV27, with D perhaps matching TRBD1 (6 bases). This CDR3 is 15 amino acids long. The germline V and J ends were trimmed by 5 bases and 2 bases, with 14 bases remaining between them. From germline, CDR1 is MNHEY and CDR2 SMNVEV (reference sequence). CDR3: CASSPYRENTDTQYF. The DNA of the CDR3 is TGTGCCAGCAGTCCGTACAGGGAAAACACAGATACGCAGTATTTT.

This chain joins TRBV9 and TRBJ1-2; D unresolved. Per the germline V gene, CDR1 is SGDLS and CDR2 is YYNGEE. Trimming cost V 0 bases and J 8 bases, with 8 bases left between them. The CDR3 has 12 amino acids. The CDR3, as DNA: TGTGCCAGCAGCGTAGATCCGACGGGCTACACCTTC. Translating gives CASSVDPTGYTF. Supplemented by reference TRBV9 and TRBJ1-2, the full variable domain reads DSGVTQTPKHLITATGQRVTLRCSPRSGDLSVYWYQQSLDQGLQFLIQYYNGEERAKGNILERFSAQQFPDLHSELNLSSLELGDSALYFCASSVDPTGYTFGSGTRLTVV.

The chain carries TRBV25-1 and TRBJ1-2; possibly TRBD1 for D (6 bases). Germline lookup yields CDR1 MGHDK and CDR2 SYGVNS. This CDR3 region has 18 residues. Between the trimmed V and J ends, which lost 1 base and 4 bases, there was a span of 22 bases. The DNA for the CDR3 is TGTGCCAGCAGTGAATCTTCAGGGGAGGGGCCTAGGGTCTATGGCTACACCTTC. Protein sequence: CASSESSGEGPRVYGYTF.

This chain joins TRBV7-6 and TRBJ2-7; TRBD1 matches at 9 bases. The length of the CDR3 is 14 residues. Germline assignment: CDR1 SGHVS and CDR2 FNYEAQ. After removal of 5 bases from V and 6 bases from J, the junction contained 8 bases not matched to a gene. This chain's CDR3 is CASSAGQGTSEQYF. Here the CDR3 DNA reads TGTGCCAGCAGCGCGGGACAGGGTACCAGCGAGCAGTACTTC.

This chain connects TRBV7-2 to TRBJ1-1; D is unclear. The germline CDR1 and CDR2 sequences are SGHTA and FQGNSA. V lost 2 bases and J 0 bases, leaving 16 bases between the germline ends. This CDR3 region has 17 residues. CDR3 nucleotide sequence: TGTGCCAGCAGCTTACCTGACGGACCGGGTATGAACACTGAAGCTTTCTTT. Its translation: CASSLPDGPGMNTEAFF.

J is TRBJ2-7 and V is TRBV2, with D perhaps matching TRBD1 (5 bases). The CDR3 runs 16 residues. The germline V gene has CDR1 SNHLY and CDR2 FYNNEI. V dropped 5 bases and J dropped 0 bases, with 17 bases sitting between them. CDR3 residues: CASSPQVGAGSYEQYF. The CDR3 region has the DNA TGTGCCAGCAGTCCCCAGGTAGGGGCCGGCTCCTACGAGCAGTACTTC.

This clone appeared a single time. The rearrangement joins TRBV27 to TRBJ2-1; D may correspond to TRBD1 or TRBD2 (6 bases each). The CDR3 loop spans 16 amino acids. Germline V gene sequence: CDR1 MNHEY, CDR2 SMNVEV (reference sequence). With 3 bases removed from V and 6 bases from J, the gap between germline ends came to 18 bases. For the CDR3, the DNA is TGTGCCAGCAGTTTGTACTCGGGGGCCCTACTCAATGAGCAGTTCTTC. As protein: CASSLYSGALLNEQFF.

The J gene is TRBJ2-7, the V gene TRBV27; D ambiguous. From germline, CDR1 is MNHEY and CDR2 SMNVEV (reference sequence). V was clipped by 3 bases and J by 3 bases, with 9 bases between them. The CDR3 sequence is 13 residues long. This chain's CDR3 is CASSFIKGYEQYF. The CDR3 DNA reads TGTGCCAGCAGTTTTATCAAAGGCTACGAGCAGTACTTC.

The chain carries TRBV2 and TRBJ1-6, with D maybe TRBD1 (6 bases). CDR3 size: 18 residues. Trimming pared 1 base from V and 0 bases from J, leaving 13 bases between. Germline-derived CDR1 and CDR2 are SNHLY and FYNNEI. The CDR3 DNA sequence: TGTGCCAGCAGTGAAGATGGGGGCCAGAGCTCCTATAATTCACCCCTCCACTTT. This encodes CASSEDGGQSSYNSPLHF.

V is TRBV9 and J is TRBJ2-1; D is possibly TRBD1 (5 bases). The V gene's germline CDR1 is SGDLS and CDR2 YYNGEE. V lost 3 bases and J 4 bases, leaving 8 bases between the germline ends. The CDR3 consists of 13 residues. CDR3 sequence: CASSAQGYNEQFF. The CDR3, as DNA: TGTGCCAGCAGCGCGCAGGGATACAATGAGCAGTTCTTC.

The chain couples TRBV27 to TRBJ2-7; 8 bases fit TRBD1. V shed 2 bases and J 2 bases; nucleotides not matched to a gene: 11. The CDR3 has 17 amino acids. CDR1 MNHEY and CDR2 SMNVEV come from the germline V gene (reference sequence). CDR3 nucleotide sequence: TGTGCCAGCAGTTTAGGCCGACCGGGACAGGTTACCTACGAGCAGTACTTC. It codes for CASSLGRPGQVTYEQYF.

This chain uses TRBV4-3 with TRBJ2-3; 7 nucleotides align to TRBD1. Per the germline V gene, CDR1 is LGHNA and CDR2 is YSLEER. V dropped 3 bases and J dropped 1; count of bases not matched to a gene: 4. The CDR3 length is 15 residues. The CDR3 DNA reads TGCGCCAGCAGCCAGACGGGACAGCGCACAGATACGCAGTATTTT. Residues: CASSQTGQRTDTQYF.

V gene TRBV4-1 combines with J gene TRBJ2-1; unclear D gene. The germline V and J ends were trimmed by 0 bases and 2 bases, with 11 bases remaining between them. This CDR3 contains 16 residues. Germline V gene sequence: CDR1 MGHRA, CDR2 YSYEKL. Here the CDR3 reads CASSQESWLPYNEQFF. The CDR3 nucleotides are TGCGCCAGCAGCCAAGAGTCATGGTTGCCCTACAATGAGCAGTTCTTC.

This chain links TRBV7-9 with TRBJ2-7; TRBD2 is a possible D gene (5 bases). The CDR3 spans 12 residues. V lost 5 bases to trimming and J lost 3 bases, with 8 bases between them. Germline CDR1 SEHNR, CDR2 FQNEAQ (reference sequence). CDR3 coding DNA: TGTGCCAGCAGCCCGGGGTTCTACGAGCAGTACTTC. As protein: CASSPGFYEQYF.

The chain combines TRBV2 with TRBJ1-1, with a tentative D call TRBD1 (6 bases). Germline values: CDR1 SNHLY, CDR2 FYNNEI. The V end was cut by 6 bases, the J end by 0 bases, with 14 bases between. The CDR3 spans 15 residues. The CDR3 nucleotides are TGTGCCAGCAGAGGAGGGGGGGGGATGAACACTGAAGCTTTCTTT. Encoded protein: CASRGGGGMNTEAFF.

The genes are TRBV4-2 and TRBJ1-5; 7 bases are shared with TRBD1. V shed 3 bases and J 5 bases; nucleotides not matched to a gene: 7. CDR3 length: 15 residues. From germline, CDR1 is LGHNA and CDR2 YNFKEQ. CDR3 DNA: TGTGCCAGCAGCCAGTTCCTCGGACAGGATCAGCCCCAGCATTTT. Encoded protein: CASSQFLGQDQPQHF.

This clone was seen only once. The chain recombines TRBV7-8 with TRBJ1-2, with D perhaps matching TRBD1 (5 bases). The V gene's germline CDR1 is SGHVS and CDR2 FQNEAQ. V dropped 2 bases and J dropped 6 bases, with 16 bases sitting between them. The CDR3 covers 15 residues. This CDR3 is CASSLIEGREDGYTF. The DNA for the CDR3 is TGTGCCAGCAGCTTAATTGAGGGGCGGGAGGATGGCTACACCTTC.

The gene calls are TRBV7-9 and TRBJ1-6; possible D gene TRBD1, 6 bases. Germline V gene sequence: CDR1 SEHNR, CDR2 FQNEAQ (reference sequence). This CDR3 is built from 14 residues. Trimming removed 1 base from V and 9 bases from J, with 10 bases in between. The CDR3 spells CASSLVQGSSPLHF. The CDR3 region has the DNA TGTGCCAGCAGCTTAGTGCAGGGGAGTTCACCCCTCCACTTT. Full variable domain (remainder filled in from reference TRBV7-9 and TRBJ1-6): DTGVSQNPRHKITKRGQNVTFRCDPISEHNRLYWYRQTLGQGPEFLTYFQNEAQLEKSRLLSDRFSAERPKGSFSTLEIQRTEQGDSAMYLCASSLVQGSSPLHFGNGTRLTVT.